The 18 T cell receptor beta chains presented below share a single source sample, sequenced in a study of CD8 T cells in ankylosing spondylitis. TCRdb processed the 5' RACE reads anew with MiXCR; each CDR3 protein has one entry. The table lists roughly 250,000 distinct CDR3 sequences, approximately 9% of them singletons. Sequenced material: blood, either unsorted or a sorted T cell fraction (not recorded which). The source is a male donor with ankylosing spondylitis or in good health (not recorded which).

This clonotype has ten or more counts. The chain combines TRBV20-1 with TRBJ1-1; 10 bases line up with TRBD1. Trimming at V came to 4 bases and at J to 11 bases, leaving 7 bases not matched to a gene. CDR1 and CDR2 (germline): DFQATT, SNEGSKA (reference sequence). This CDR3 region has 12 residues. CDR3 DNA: TGCAGTGCTATCCGGGACAGGGGAACGGCTTTCTTT. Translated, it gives CSAIRDRGTAFF.

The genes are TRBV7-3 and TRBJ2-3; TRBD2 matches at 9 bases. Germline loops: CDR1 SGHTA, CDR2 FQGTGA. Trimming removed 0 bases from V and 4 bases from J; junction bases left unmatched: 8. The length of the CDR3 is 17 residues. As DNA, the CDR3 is TGTGCCAGCAGCTTAACGTCGGAAATAGCGGGAGCAGATACGCAGTATTTT. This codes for CASSLTSEIAGADTQYF.

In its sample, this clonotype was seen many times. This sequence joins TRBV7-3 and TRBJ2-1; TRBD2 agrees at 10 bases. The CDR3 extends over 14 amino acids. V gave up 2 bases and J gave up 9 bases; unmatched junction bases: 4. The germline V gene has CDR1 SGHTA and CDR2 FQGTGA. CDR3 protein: CASSLGASGGEQFF. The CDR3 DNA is TGTGCCAGCAGCTTAGGAGCTAGCGGGGGTGAGCAGTTCTTC. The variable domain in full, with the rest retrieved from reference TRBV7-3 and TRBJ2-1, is GAGVSQTPSNKVTEKGKYVELRCDPISGHTALYWYRQSLGQGPEFLIYFQGTGAADDSGLPNDRFFAVRPEGSVSTLKIQRTERGDSAVYLCASSLGASGGEQFFGPGTRLTVL.

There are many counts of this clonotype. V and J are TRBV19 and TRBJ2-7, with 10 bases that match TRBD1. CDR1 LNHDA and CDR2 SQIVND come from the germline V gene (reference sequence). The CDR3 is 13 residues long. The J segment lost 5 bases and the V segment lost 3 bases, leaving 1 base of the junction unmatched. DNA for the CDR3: TGTGCCAGTAGTATTGGGACAGGGGACGAGCAGTACTTC. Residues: CASSIGTGDEQYF.

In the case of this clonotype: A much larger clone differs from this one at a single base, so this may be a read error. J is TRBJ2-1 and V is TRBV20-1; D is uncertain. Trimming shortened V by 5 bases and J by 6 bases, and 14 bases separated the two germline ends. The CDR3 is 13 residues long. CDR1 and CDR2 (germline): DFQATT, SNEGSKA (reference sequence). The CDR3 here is CSALIDSRNEQFF. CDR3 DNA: TGCAGTGCTCTAATCGACTCCCGCAATGAGCAGTTCTTC.

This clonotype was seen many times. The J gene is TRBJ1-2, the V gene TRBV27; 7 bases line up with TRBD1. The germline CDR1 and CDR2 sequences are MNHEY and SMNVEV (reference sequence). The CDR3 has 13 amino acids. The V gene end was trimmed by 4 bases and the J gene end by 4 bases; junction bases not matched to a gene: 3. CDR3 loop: CASSSGTAYGYTF. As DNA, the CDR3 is TGTGCCAGCAGTTCCGGGACAGCCTATGGCTACACCTTC.

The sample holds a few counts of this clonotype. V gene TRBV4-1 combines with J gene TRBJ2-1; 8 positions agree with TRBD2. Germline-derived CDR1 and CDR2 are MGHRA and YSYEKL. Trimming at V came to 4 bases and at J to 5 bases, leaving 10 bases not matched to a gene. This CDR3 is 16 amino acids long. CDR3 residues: CASSPRGPGGNNEQFF. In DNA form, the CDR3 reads TGCGCCAGCAGCCCGCGAGGACCGGGAGGGAACAATGAGCAGTTCTTC.

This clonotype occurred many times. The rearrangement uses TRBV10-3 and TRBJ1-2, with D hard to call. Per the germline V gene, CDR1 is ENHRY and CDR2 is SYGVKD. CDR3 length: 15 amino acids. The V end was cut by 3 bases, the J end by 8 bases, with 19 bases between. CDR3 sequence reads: CAISDPLGGRGGYTF. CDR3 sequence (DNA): TGTGCCATCAGTGATCCCCTGGGAGGGCGCGGGGGCTACACCTTC.

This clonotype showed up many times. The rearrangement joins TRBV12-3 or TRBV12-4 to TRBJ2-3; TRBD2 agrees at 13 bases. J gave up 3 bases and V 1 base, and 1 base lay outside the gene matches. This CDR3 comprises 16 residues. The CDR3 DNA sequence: TGTGCCAGCAGTTTAGGACTAGCGGGAGGTACAGATACGCAGTATTTT. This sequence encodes CASSLGLAGGTDTQYF.

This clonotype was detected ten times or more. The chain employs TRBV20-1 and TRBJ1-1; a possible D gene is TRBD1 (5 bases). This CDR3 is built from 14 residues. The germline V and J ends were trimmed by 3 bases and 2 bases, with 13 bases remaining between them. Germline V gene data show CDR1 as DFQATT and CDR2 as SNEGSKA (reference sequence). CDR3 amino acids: CSARPGAPNTEAFF. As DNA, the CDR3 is TGCAGTGCTAGGCCCGGGGCCCCAAACACTGAAGCTTTCTTT.

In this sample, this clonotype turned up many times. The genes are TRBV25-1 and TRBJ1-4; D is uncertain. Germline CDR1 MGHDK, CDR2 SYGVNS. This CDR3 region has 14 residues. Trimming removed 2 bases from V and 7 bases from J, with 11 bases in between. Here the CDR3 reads CASSEQLFREKLFF. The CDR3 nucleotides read TGTGCCAGCAGTGAACAGCTATTTCGTGAAAAACTGTTTTTT.

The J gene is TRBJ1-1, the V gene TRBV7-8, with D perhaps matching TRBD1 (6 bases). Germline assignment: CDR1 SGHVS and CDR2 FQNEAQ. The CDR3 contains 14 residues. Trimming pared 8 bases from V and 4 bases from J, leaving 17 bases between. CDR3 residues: CASATGNQGTEAFF. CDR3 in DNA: TGTGCCAGCGCAACAGGGAACCAGGGCACTGAAGCTTTCTTT.

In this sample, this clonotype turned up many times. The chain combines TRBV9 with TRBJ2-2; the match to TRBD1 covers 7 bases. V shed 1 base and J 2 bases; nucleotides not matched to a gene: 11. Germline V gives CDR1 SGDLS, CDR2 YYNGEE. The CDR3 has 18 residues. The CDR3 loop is CASSVPLTGTDNTGELFF. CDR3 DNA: TGTGCCAGCAGCGTACCACTTACCGGGACAGATAACACCGGGGAGCTGTTTTTT.

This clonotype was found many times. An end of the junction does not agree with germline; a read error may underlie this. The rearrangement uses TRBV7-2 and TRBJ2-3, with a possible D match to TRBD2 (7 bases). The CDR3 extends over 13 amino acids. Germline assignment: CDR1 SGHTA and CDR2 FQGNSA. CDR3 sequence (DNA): TGCGCCAGCAGCTTGGGGGGGCCAGATACGCAGTATTTT. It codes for CASSLGGPDTQYF. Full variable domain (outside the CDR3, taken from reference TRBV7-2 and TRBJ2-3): GAGVSQSPSNKVTEKGKDVELRCDPISGHTALYWYRQSLGQGLEFLIYFQGNSAPDKSGLPSDRFSAERTGGSVSTLTIQRTQQEDSAVYLCASSLGGPDTQYFGPGTRLTVL.

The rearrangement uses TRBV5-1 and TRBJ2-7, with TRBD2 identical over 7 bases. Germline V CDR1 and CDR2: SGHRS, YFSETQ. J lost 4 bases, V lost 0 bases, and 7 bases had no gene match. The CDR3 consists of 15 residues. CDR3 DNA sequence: TGCGCCAGCAGCTTGGCCAACCGGGAGGAGTACGAGCAGTACTTC. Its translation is CASSLANREEYEQYF.

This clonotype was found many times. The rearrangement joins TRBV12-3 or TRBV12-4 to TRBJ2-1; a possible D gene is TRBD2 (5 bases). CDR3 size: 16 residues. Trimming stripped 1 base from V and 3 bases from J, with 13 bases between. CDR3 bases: TGTGCCAGCAGTTTAGAAGCGGTCCTGGACTACAATGAGCAGTTCTTC. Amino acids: CASSLEAVLDYNEQFF.

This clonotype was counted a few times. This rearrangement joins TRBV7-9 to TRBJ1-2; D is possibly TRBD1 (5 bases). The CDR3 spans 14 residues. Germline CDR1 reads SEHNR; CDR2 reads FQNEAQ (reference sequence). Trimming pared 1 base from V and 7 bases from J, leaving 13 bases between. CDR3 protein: CASSLGAQGPGYTF. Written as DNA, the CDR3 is TGTGCCAGCAGCTTAGGAGCGCAGGGCCCTGGCTACACCTTC.

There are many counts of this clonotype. CDR3 DNA sequence: TGTGCCAGCTCCCCCAGGGTCCCCCCCTTTAAGCAGTACTTC. Its translation is CASSPRVPPFKQYF. The chain is built from TRBV2 and TRBJ2-7, with D possibly matching TRBD1 (5 bases). The germline V and J ends were trimmed by 8 bases and 8 bases, with 22 bases remaining between them. Germline V gives CDR1 SNHLY, CDR2 FYNNEI. CDR3 size: 14 residues.